This T cell receptor beta chain was sequenced during a study of control samples from healthy donors and cancer patients. The assay was immunoSEQ multiplex PCR, and TCRdb's table has in-frame clones only and misses some. Of about 150,000 clones detected, about 94% appear once; the ten largest clones hold roughly 8.4%. CDR1 and CDR2 (germline): SGDLS, YYNGEE. The CDR3 spans 13 residues. The V and J ends lost 0 bases and 3 bases respectively, with 3 bases between them. Only one count was recorded for this clone. Sequencing was performed on blood. The clonotype was recovered from a woman in her thirties or forties in good health. The chain employs TRBV9 and TRBJ2-2, with D hard to call. The CDR3 bases are TGTGCCAGCAGCGTAGTGTACACCGGGGAGCTGTTTTTT. Protein sequence: CASSVVYTGELFF.